Listed below are T cell receptor beta chains from one sample, sequenced in a study of blood T cell repertoires in COVID-19. Assay used: immunoSEQ multiplex PCR; TCRdb lists only in-frame clones, some missing. Here the sample spans a few hundred thousand clones, approximately 87% being singletons. Sample: peripheral blood. The receptors derive from a woman aged 25-40 years with COVID-19, enrolled during active disease. The CDR3 runs from the conserved cysteine through the conserved F or W. D genes are given only for firm matches. The size of a clone is reported for some rows only, either as once, few or many, or as a class for expanded clones.

j_call: TRBJ2-7; v_call: TRBV29-1; d_call: TRBD1; clone_size: -; cdr3_nt: TGCAGCGTCGCAAGCCGGACAGGGGCAGGAATTCACGAGCAGTACTTC; cdr3_aa: CSVASRTGAGIHEQYF
j_call: TRBJ1-4; v_call: TRBV9; d_call: TRBD1; clone_size: -; cdr3_nt: TGTGCCAGCAGCCGCGACGAGGGGGCCGGTGAAAAACTGTTTTTT; cdr3_aa: CASSRDEGAGEKLFF
j_call: TRBJ2-7; v_call: TRBV7-9; d_call: TRBD1; clone_size: -; cdr3_nt: TGTGCCAGCAGCACCGGCCAACAGGGGCCCGAGCAGTACTTC; cdr3_aa: CASSTGQQGPEQYF
j_call: TRBJ2-2; v_call: TRBV4-3; d_call: TRBD1; clone_size: once; cdr3_nt: TGCGCCAGCAGCCAAGCCCCGGGACAGTCCTTCGGCGGGGAGCTGTTTTTT; cdr3_aa: CASSQAPGQSFGGELFF
j_call: TRBJ2-7; v_call: TRBV30; d_call: -; clone_size: -; cdr3_nt: TGTGCCTGGAGTGTACATTCAGGTCCCTACGAGCAGTACTTC; cdr3_aa: CAWSVHSGPYEQYF
j_call: TRBJ2-1; v_call: TRBV11-2; d_call: -; clone_size: -; cdr3_nt: TGTGCCAGCAGCTTAGATCCGGTTAGCGTCAATGAGCAGTTCTTC; cdr3_aa: CASSLDPVSVNEQFF
j_call: TRBJ2-7; v_call: TRBV5-5; d_call: -; clone_size: -; cdr3_nt: TGTGCCAGCAGCTTGGTTACCTACGAGCAGTACTTC; cdr3_aa: CASSLVTYEQYF
j_call: TRBJ2-7; v_call: TRBV6-6; d_call: TRBD1; clone_size: -; cdr3_nt: TGTGCCAGCAGCACCCTAAGGACAGGGGTACGCGAGCAGTACTTC; cdr3_aa: CASSTLRTGVREQYF
j_call: TRBJ2-2; v_call: TRBV6-5; d_call: -; clone_size: -; cdr3_nt: TGTGCCAGCAGTTACGCCGAGGCCCCCGGCACCGGGGAGCTGTTTTTT; cdr3_aa: CASSYAEAPGTGELFF
j_call: TRBJ1-3; v_call: TRBV11-2; d_call: -; clone_size: few; cdr3_nt: TGTGCCAGCCGGGAATCTGGAAACACCATATATTTT; cdr3_aa: CASRESGNTIYF
j_call: TRBJ2-7; v_call: TRBV29-1; d_call: TRBD2; clone_size: -; cdr3_nt: TGCAGCGTTGCCGGACTAGCGGGAGGGGAGCAGTACTTC; cdr3_aa: CSVAGLAGGEQYF
j_call: TRBJ1-3; v_call: TRBV19; d_call: -; clone_size: -; cdr3_nt: TGTGCCAGTAGTCCCTCGGACACAATCGGAAACACCATATATTTT; cdr3_aa: CASSPSDTIGNTIYF
j_call: TRBJ2-3; v_call: TRBV5-4; d_call: -; clone_size: -; cdr3_nt: TGTGCCAGCAGCCGCCGCCCGGTGACAGATACGCAGTATTTT; cdr3_aa: CASSRRPVTDTQYF
j_call: TRBJ2-7; v_call: TRBV28; d_call: TRBD1; clone_size: -; cdr3_nt: TGTGCCAGCAGTTGGACAGGGAGGTCGAGCGAGCAGTACTTC; cdr3_aa: CASSWTGRSSEQYF
j_call: TRBJ2-5; v_call: TRBV11-1; d_call: TRBD1; clone_size: -; cdr3_nt: TGTGCCAGCAGCTTCGGACAGGGGGATCAAGAGACCCAGTACTTC; cdr3_aa: CASSFGQGDQETQYF
j_call: TRBJ2-5; v_call: TRBV11-2; d_call: -; clone_size: -; cdr3_nt: TGTGCCAGCAGCCCTGGGCAGGGGTCCCCCCAAGAGACCCAGTACTTC; cdr3_aa: CASSPGQGSPQETQYF
j_call: TRBJ2-7; v_call: TRBV2; d_call: -; clone_size: -; cdr3_nt: TGTGCCAGCTGGGAGAGTTACGAGCAGTACTTC; cdr3_aa: CASWESYEQYF
j_call: TRBJ2-7; v_call: TRBV2; d_call: -; clone_size: -; cdr3_nt: TGTGCCAGCCTCCTGACTTCCTACGAGCAGTACTTC; cdr3_aa: CASLLTSYEQYF
j_call: TRBJ2-7; v_call: TRBV30; d_call: -; clone_size: -; cdr3_nt: TGTGCCTGGAGTCGCCAGACCGAGGGCGAGCAGTACTTC; cdr3_aa: CAWSRQTEGEQYF
j_call: TRBJ2-7; v_call: TRBV29-1; d_call: TRBD2; clone_size: -; cdr3_nt: TGCAGCGTTGTTAGCGGGTCCAACTACGAGCAGTACTTC; cdr3_aa: CSVVSGSNYEQYF
j_call: TRBJ2-1; v_call: TRBV19; d_call: TRBD1; clone_size: -; cdr3_nt: TGTGCCAGTAGTTCCTGGACAGGGGAGTATGAGCAGTTCTTC; cdr3_aa: CASSSWTGEYEQFF
j_call: TRBJ1-5; v_call: TRBV30; d_call: -; clone_size: -; cdr3_nt: TGTGCCTGGAGCCCCACCAGTTATAGCAATCAGCCCCAGCATTTT; cdr3_aa: CAWSPTSYSNQPQHF